The sequence of this T cell receptor (beta chain) was determined in a study of blood T cells in healthy people across ages (dated by TCRdb to about 2015). A note on the overall study: In model experiments, roughly one uniquely barcoded TCR beta cDNA molecule per two T cells was captured by template switching. The study measured age-related changes in TCR beta repertoire diversity using deep sequencing normalized with unique cDNA molecular identifiers. Donors were grouped into four age groups: young (average 16 years), middle-aged (over 35), aged (approximately 58) and long-lived (roughly 80). To avoid experimental bias, donors of different ages were randomly spread across the sequencing lanes. For two donors (one aged 18 to 29 and one aged 80 or older), the study analyzed two additional independent replicas of 1 million unique cDNA reads from the same blood draw. Overall study outcomes, separate from this receptor: Donor CMV infection status was unknown, potentially confounding age-related changes in expanded clonotypes. The percentage of naive T cells measured by flow cytometry correlated strongly with observed TCR beta diversity. Bulk unsorted PBMC profiling prevented conclusive comparison of naive and antigen-experienced compartments. As age increased, observed TCR beta diversity per million T cells dropped in a roughly linear way, and a significant reduction was already evident by age about 40. Estimates of total diversity based on one million sequenced T cells were considered lower bounds and underestimates. Compared with the aged group, more naive CD4+ T cells, fewer expanded clones and increased TCR diversity were shown by the long-lived group, suggesting age selection.

Sequences SGHTA (CDR1) and FQGTGA (CDR2) are obtained from the germline V gene. At the junction V is shortened by 1 base and J by 6 bases; bases outside the gene matches: 14. Inclusive of the bounding cysteine and phenylalanine, the CDR3 is 19 residues long. This entry keeps only the CDR3 DNA: 57 bases, framed from base 1. Donors were around 37 systemically healthy Caucasian individuals from Russia aged roughly 6 to 95 years. Each donor gave ten milliliters of peripheral blood, drawn into EDTA-treated Vacutainer tubes. Ficoll-Paque density-gradient centrifugation was used to isolate PBMCs, with at least 6 million obtained per sample. Trizol reagent was used to extract total RNA from the PBMCs, yielding at least 6 micrograms per sample. For every donor, flow cytometry on a PBMC aliquot measured the percentage of naive CD45RAhigh/CD27high T cells. This clonotype has a single count. What antigen it recognizes has not been identified. Nothing much larger sits one base from this clone, and base qualities are not available. A single read offers scant evidence.

Libraries were prepared through 5' RACE. Sequenced using an Illumina HiSeq 2500. A second PCR of roughly 7 to 11 cycles was performed with a sample-barcoded 5' primer and a J-beta primer mix. A template-switch 5' adaptor carrying 12 random nucleotides introduced a unique molecular identifier onto each TCR beta cDNA molecule. Each sample yielded at least 3 million CDR3-containing paired-end reads. First-strand cDNA synthesis was performed from all RNA using the Mint cDNA synthesis kit, with priming by a TRBC-specific oligonucleotide. Following uracil-DNA glycosylase treatment, all cDNA underwent a first 18-cycle PCR with the universal primers M1SS and BC2_uni_R. The source study handled its data this way. Each sample was normalized by randomly selecting 1 million high-quality reads, each carrying a distinct molecular identifier. Instead of being binned into consensus sequences, reads that shared molecular identifiers were thrown out. CDR3 identification, clonotype clustering and error correction used MiTCR with a Q25 quality threshold and the strictest error-elimination algorithm. A nonparametric unseen species model using Euler transformation provided a lower-bound estimate of total TCR beta diversity. In-frame beta chains were kept once TCRdb had trimmed the public reads at Q25 with fastp and called clones with MiXCR. CDR3 protein sequences are deduplicated, and each keeps its most common genes and DNA. None of the V and J calls come from the authors' own analysis; TCRdb made them. Recorded for this sample are a few hundred thousand distinct CDR3 sequences; roughly half of them occurred a single time. The ten biggest clones cover roughly 51% of the sample.

The sample comprised blood. The clonotype comes from a man aged 55-75 years in good health. The receptor chain draws on TRBV7-3 and TRBJ2-6; TRBD2 fits 8 bases in the junction. The nucleotide sequence is given as TGTGCCAGCAGCTTAAGGTCTAGCGGGTCCTACCTAGAGGCCAACGTCCTGACTTTC. This codes for CASSLRSSGSYLEANVLTF.